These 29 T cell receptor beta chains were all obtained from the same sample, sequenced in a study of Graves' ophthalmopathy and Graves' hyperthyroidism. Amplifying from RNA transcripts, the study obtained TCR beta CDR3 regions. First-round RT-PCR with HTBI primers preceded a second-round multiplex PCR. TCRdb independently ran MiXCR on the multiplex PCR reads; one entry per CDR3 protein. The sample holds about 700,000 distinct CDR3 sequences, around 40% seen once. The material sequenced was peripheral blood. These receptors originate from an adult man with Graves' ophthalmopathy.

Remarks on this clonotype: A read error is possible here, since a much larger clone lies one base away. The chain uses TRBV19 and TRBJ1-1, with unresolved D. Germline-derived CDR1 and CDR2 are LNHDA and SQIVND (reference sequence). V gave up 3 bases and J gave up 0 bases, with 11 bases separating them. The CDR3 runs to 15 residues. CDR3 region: CASSMSWEMNTEAFF. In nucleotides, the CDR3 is TGTGCCAGTAGTATGTCCTGGGAAATGAACACTGAAGCTTTCTTT.

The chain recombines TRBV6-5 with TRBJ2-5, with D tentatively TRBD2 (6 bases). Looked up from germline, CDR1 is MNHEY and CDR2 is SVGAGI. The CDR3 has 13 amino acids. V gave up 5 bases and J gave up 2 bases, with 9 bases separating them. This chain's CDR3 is CASSLAMQETQYF. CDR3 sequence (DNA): TGTGCCAGCAGTCTAGCGATGCAAGAGACCCAGTACTTC.

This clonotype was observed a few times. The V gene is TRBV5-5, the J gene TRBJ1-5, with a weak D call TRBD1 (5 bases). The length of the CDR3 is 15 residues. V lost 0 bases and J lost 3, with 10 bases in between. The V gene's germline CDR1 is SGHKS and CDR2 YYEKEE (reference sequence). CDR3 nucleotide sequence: TGTGCCAGCAGCTTGGAGGGAGGGGCCAATCAGCCCCAGCATTTT. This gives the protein CASSLEGGANQPQHF.

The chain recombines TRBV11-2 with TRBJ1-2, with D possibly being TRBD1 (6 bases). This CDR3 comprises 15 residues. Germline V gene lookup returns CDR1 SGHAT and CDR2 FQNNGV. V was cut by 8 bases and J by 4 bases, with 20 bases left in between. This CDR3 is CASGGEWGRGYGYTF. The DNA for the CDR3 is TGTGCCAGCGGGGGAGAATGGGGGCGCGGCTATGGCTACACCTTC.

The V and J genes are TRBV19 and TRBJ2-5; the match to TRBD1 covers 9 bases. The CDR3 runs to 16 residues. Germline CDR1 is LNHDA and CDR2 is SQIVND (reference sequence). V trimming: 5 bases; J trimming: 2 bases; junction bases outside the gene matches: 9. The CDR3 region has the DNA TGTGCCAGTAGTCCAACAGGGGGCCCGGATCAAGAGACCCAGTACTTC. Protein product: CASSPTGGPDQETQYF.

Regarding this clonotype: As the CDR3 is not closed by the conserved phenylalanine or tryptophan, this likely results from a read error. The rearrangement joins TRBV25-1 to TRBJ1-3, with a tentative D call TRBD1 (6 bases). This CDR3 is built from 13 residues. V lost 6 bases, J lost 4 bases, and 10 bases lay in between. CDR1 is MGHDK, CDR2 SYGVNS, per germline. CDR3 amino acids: CASSLQGGNTIYY. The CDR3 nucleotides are TGTGCCAGCAGCTTACAGGGAGGAAACACCATATATTAT.

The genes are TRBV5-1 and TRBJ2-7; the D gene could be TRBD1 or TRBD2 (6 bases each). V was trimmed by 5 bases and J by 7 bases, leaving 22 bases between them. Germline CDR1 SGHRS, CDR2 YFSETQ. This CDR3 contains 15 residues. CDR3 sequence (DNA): TGCGCCAGCAGTGGGTCGGGGGCTACGGTTCAGGAGCAGTACTTC. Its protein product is CASSGSGATVQEQYF. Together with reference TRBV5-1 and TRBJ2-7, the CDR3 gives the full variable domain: KAGVTQTPRYLIKTRGQQVTLSCSPISGHRSVSWYQQTPGQGLQFLFEYFSETQRNKGNFPGRFSGRQFSNSRSEMNVSTLELGDSALYLCASSGSGATVQEQYFGPGTRLTVT.

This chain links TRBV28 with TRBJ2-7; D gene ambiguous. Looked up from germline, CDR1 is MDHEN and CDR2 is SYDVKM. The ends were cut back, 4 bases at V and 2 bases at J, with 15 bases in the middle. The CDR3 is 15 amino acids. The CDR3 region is CASSSDRHLTYEQYF. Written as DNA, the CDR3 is TGTGCCAGCAGTTCGGACCGCCACCTAACCTACGAGCAGTACTTC.

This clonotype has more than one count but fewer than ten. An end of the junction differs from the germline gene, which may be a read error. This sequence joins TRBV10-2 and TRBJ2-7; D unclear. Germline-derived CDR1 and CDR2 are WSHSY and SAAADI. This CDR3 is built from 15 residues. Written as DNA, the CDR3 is TGTGCCAGCAGCCAAGATAATGGCCCGCCCTACGAGCAGTACTTC. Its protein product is CASSQDNGPPYEQYF.

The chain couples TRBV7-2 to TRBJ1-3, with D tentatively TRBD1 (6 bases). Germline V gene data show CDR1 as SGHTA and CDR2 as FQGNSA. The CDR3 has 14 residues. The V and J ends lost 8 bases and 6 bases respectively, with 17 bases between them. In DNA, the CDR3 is TGTGCCAGCGGGATGAGACAGGTTGTAAACACCATATATTTT. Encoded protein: CASGMRQVVNTIYF.

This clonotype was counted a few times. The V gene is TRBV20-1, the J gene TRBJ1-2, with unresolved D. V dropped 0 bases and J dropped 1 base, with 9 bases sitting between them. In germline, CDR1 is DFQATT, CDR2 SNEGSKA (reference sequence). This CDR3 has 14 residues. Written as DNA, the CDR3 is TGCAGTGCTAGAGATTCGTTGTATAACTATGGCTACACCTTC. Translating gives CSARDSLYNYGYTF.

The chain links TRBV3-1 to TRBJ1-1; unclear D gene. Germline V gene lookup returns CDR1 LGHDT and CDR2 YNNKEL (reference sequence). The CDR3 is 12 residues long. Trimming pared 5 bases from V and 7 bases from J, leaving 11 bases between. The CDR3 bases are TGTGCCAGCAGCAAGGGATGGGATGAAGCTTTCTTT. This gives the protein CASSKGWDEAFF.

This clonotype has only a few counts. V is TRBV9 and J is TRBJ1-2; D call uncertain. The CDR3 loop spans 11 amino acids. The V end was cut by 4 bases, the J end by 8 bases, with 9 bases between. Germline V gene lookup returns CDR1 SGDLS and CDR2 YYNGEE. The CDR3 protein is CASSHPRGYTF. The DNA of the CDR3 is TGTGCCAGCAGCCATCCCAGAGGCTACACCTTC.

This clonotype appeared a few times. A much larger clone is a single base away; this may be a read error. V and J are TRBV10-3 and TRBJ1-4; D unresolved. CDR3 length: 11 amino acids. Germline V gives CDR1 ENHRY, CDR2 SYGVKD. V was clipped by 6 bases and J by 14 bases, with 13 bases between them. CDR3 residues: CAISANSGLFF. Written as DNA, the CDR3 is TGTGCCATCAGCGCGAACAGTGGCCTGTTTTTT.

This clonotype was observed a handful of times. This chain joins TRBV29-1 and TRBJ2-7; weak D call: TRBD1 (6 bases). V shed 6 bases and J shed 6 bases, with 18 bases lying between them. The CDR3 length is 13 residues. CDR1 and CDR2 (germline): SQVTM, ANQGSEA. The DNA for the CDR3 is TGCAGCGTCGCGAAAACCGGGACACCCGAGCAGTACTTC. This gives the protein CSVAKTGTPEQYF.

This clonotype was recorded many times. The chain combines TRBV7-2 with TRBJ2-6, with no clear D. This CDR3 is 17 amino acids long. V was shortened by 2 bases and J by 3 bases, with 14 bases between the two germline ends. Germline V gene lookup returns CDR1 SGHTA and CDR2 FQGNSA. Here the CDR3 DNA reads TGTGCCAGCAGCTTATCTAGGGCCCGTGGTGGGGCCAACGTCCTGACTTTC. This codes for CASSLSRARGGANVLTF.

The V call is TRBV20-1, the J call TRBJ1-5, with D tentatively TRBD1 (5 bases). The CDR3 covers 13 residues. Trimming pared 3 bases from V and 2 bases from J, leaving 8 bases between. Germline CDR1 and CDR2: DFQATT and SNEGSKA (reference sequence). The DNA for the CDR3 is TGCAGTGCTAGTCCGGGGGGCAATCAGCCCCAGCATTTT. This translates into CSASPGGNQPQHF.

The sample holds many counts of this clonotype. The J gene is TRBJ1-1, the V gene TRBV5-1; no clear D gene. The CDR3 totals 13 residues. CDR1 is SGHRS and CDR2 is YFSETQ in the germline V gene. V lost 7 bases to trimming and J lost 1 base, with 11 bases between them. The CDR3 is CASDTTGNTEAFF. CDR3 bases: TGCGCCAGCGATACGACGGGGAACACTGAAGCTTTCTTT.

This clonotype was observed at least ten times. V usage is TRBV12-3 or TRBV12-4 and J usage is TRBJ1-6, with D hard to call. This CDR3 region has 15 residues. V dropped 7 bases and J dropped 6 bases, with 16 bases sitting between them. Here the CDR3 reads CASTPTTGPNSPLHF. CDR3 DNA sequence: TGTGCCAGCACCCCGACAACGGGCCCTAATTCACCCCTCCACTTT.

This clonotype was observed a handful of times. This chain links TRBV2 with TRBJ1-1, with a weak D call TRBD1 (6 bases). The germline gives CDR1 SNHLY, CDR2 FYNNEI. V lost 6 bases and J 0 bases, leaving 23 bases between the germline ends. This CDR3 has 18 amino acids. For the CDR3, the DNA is TGTGCCAGCAGGCCAGGGGCGGGAATCCTTCGGATGAACACTGAAGCTTTCTTT. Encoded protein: CASRPGAGILRMNTEAFF.

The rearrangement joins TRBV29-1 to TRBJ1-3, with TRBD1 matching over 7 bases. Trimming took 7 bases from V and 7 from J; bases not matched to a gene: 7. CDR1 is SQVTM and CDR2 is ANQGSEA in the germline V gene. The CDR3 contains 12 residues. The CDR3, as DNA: TGCAGCGGATCACAGGGGATGAACACCATATATTTT. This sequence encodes CSGSQGMNTIYF.

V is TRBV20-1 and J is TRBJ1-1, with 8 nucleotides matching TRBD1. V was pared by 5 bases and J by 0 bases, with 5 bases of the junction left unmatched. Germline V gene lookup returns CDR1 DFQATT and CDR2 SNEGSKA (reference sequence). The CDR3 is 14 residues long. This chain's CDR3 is CSASTGGMNTEAFF. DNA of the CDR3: TGCAGTGCTTCCACAGGGGGTATGAACACTGAAGCTTTCTTT.

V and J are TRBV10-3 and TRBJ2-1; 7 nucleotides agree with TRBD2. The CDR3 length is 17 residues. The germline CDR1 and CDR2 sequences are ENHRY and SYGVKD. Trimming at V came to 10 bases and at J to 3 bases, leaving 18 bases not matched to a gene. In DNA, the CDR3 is TGTGCCAGCAGGTACCTAGCTGGCGGGAGAATCTACAATGAGCAGTTCTTC. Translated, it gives CASRYLAGGRIYNEQFF.

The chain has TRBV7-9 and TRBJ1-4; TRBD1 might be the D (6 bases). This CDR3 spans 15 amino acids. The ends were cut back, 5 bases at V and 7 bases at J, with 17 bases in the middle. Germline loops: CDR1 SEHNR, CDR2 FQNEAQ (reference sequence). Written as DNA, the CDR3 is TGTGCCAGCAGCCTCGGTGGGGGCACGAGTGAAAAACTGTTTTTT. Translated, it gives CASSLGGGTSEKLFF.

The CDR3 nucleotides are TGTGCCATCCAGTCAGGGACAGAAGGGAGCGGCTACACCTTC. This translates into CAIQSGTEGSGYTF. V gene TRBV10-3 combines with J gene TRBJ1-2; 7 nucleotides agree with TRBD1. The CDR3 consists of 14 residues. With 8 bases clipped from V and 8 bases from J, the junction kept 14 bases outside the gene matches. In germline, CDR1 is ENHRY, CDR2 SYGVKD.

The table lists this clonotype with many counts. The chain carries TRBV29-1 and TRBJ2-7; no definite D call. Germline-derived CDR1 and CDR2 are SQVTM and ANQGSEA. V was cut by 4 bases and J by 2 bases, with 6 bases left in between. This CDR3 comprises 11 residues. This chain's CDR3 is CSVGTTYEQYF. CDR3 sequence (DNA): TGCAGCGTTGGCACAACCTACGAGCAGTACTTC.

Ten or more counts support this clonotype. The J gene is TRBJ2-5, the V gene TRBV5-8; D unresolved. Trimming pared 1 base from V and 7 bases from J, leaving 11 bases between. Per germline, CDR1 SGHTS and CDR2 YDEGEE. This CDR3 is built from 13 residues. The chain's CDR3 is CASSLRSFGTQYF. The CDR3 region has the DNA TGTGCCAGCAGCTTGCGGTCATTTGGGACCCAGTACTTC.

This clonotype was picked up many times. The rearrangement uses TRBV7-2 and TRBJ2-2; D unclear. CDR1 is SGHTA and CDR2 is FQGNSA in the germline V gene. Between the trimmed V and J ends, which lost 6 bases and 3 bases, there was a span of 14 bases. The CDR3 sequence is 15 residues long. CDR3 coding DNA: TGTGCCAGCAGACTTCGGGCCCTACACACCGGGGAGCTGTTTTTT. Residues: CASRLRALHTGELFF.

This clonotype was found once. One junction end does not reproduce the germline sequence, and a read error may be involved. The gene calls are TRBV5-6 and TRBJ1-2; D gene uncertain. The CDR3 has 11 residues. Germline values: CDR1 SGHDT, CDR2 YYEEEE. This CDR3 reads CARSLAGGYTF. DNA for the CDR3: TGTGCCAGAAGCTTGGCCGGAGGCTACACCTTC.